Below, one T cell receptor beta chain is given with its context. As yet, its antigen is unknown. Germline loops: CDR1 MGHRA, CDR2 YSYEKL. Trimming at V came to 4 bases and at J to 0 bases, leaving 10 bases not matched to a gene. The CDR3 is made up of 18 amino acids. TCRdb re-analysed the RT-PCR reads in MiXCR, keeping a single row per CDR3 protein. The sample lists more than 700,000 distinct CDR3 sequences, 21% occurring once. The entry originates in a study of response to subunit inactivated influenza vaccine. General study results and limits: Every seasonal influenza vaccination brings in few new T cells, the authors suggested.

The rearrangement uses TRBV4-1 and TRBJ2-3; TRBD2 aligns across 10 bases. This TCR derives from a man in his fifties or sixties who received an inactivated influenza vaccine. The source material was PBMCs from blood, sampled 5 to 6 days after vaccination. The CDR3 DNA follows: TGCGCCAGCAGCCGCCTACCGGGACTAGCGAGTAGCACAGATACGCAGTATTTT. Translation gives CASSRLPGLASSTDTQYF.